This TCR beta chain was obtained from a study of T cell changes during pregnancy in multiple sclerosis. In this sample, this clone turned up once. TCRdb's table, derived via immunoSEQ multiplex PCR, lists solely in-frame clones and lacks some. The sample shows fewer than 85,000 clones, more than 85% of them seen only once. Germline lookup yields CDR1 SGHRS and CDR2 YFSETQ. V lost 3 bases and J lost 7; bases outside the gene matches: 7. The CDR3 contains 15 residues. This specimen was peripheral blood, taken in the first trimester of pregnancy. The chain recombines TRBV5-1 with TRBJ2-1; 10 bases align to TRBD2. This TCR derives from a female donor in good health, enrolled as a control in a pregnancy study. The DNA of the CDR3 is TGCGCCAGCAGCTCCCTAGCGGGAGTATGGAATGAGCAGTTCTTC. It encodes CASSSLAGVWNEQFF.